This T cell receptor (beta chain) was identified in a study of shared clonotypes between healthy human individuals. Study at large: Three plates were used per donor for CD4 naive, three for CD4 memory, two for CD8 naive and one for CD8 memory. General observations from the study: The four-donor shared clonotypes exceeded non-shared clonotypes in generation probability, with non-shared ones scoring lower.

Trimming cost V 0 bases and J 0 bases; bases outside gene matches: 4. The CDR3 totals 17 residues. Germline loops: CDR1 SGHTA, CDR2 FQGTGA. Study processing details: Filtering was not the same, since immunoSEQ gave junction-only sequences without quality scores. Profiling relied on immunoSEQ multiplex PCR, and the TCRdb table lists in-frame clones only, not all of them. The DNA gave D and trimming, while V, J and clone size come from that table. In the table there are a few million clones, around 93% of which are singletons. It was CD45RO-negative cells, positively selected for CCR7, that made up naive CD8 cells, with terminally differentiated effector memory CD45RA+ cells excluded. This clone was seen once. The target antigen is unknown.

The sequence derives from a young man in good health. Some clones in this sample may be carry-over from other donors' samples. The rearrangement links TRBV7-3 to TRBJ2-2; 7 nucleotides agree with TRBD1. Sequenced material: naive CD8+ T cells from PBMCs. CDR3 nucleotides: TGTGCCAGCAGCTTAACTCTGGGACAGCCGAACACCGGGGAGCTGTTTTTT. This sequence encodes CASSLTLGQPNTGELFF. The full variable domain, completed using reference TRBV7-3 and TRBJ2-2, is GAGVSQTPSNKVTEKGKYVELRCDPISGHTALYWYRQSLGQGPEFLIYFQGTGAADDSGLPNDRFFAVRPEGSVSTLKIQRTERGDSAVYLCASSLTLGQPNTGELFFGEGSRLTVL.